One sample yielded the 3 T cell receptor beta chains listed below, sequenced in a study of CD8+ T cells in alopecia areata. RNA extraction was followed by reverse transcription into cDNA, which acted as the sequencing template. TCRdb keeps only in-frame clones here, not all; method: immunoSEQ multiplex PCR. The repertoire holds 160,000 or so clones, with roughly 66% as singletons. The source material was CD8+ T cells sorted from blood, sampled at week 0. These receptor sequences come from a human donor with alopecia areata.

This clone was counted at least ten times. J is TRBJ2-6 and V is TRBV9; 7 bases match TRBD2. The CDR3 runs 18 residues. Germline V gives CDR1 SGDLS, CDR2 YYNGEE. J lost 0 bases, V lost 3 bases, and 9 bases had no gene match. CDR3 region: CASSGGGQAFSGANVLTF. In nucleotides, the CDR3 is TGTGCCAGCAGCGGGGGAGGGCAGGCCTTCTCTGGGGCCAACGTCCTGACTTTC. Complete variable domain (other parts from reference TRBV9 and TRBJ2-6): DSGVTQTPKHLITATGQRVTLRCSPRSGDLSVYWYQQSLDQGLQFLIQYYNGEERAKGNILERFSAQQFPDLHSELNLSSLELGDSALYFCASSGGGQAFSGANVLTFGAGSRLTVL.

V and J are TRBV13 and TRBJ2-7; weak D call: TRBD2 (6 bases). The V gene's germline CDR1 is PRHDT and CDR2 FYEKMQ (reference sequence). The CDR3 covers 15 residues. Trimming pared 5 bases from V and 4 bases from J, leaving 18 bases between. The CDR3 coding sequence is TGTGCCAGCAGCCATCTCGGGGGAATGTGGTACGAGCAGTACTTC. Its protein is CASSHLGGMWYEQYF. Full variable domain (rest looked up from reference TRBV13 and TRBJ2-7): AAGVIQSPRHLIKEKRETATLKCYPIPRHDTVYWYQQGPGQDPQFLISFYEKMQSDKGSIPDRFSAQQFSDYHSELNMSSLELGDSALYFCASSHLGGMWYEQYFGPGTRLTVT.

This rearrangement joins TRBV11-3 to TRBJ2-3; D may match TRBD1 or TRBD2 (5 bases each). V was cut by 5 bases and J by 6 bases, with 15 bases left in between. CDR1 and CDR2 (germline): SGHNT, YENEEA. This CDR3 contains 14 residues. The CDR3 region has the DNA TGTGCCAGCAGCCCAGAGGTGGGGGAGGATACGCAGTATTTT. Translated, it gives CASSPEVGEDTQYF.